This TCR beta chain was sequenced during a study of T cell responses to AZD1222 COVID-19 vaccine. The method was immunoSEQ multiplex PCR; TCRdb's version includes in-frame clones alone and lacks a portion of them. This sample yields around 160,000 clones, of which about 87% are seen a single time; about 15% belongs to the top ten. The CDR3 is 11 residues long. CDR1 is SGDLS, CDR2 YYNGEE, per germline. With 1 base removed from V and 6 bases from J, the gap between germline ends came to 4 bases. The clonotype originates from an adult in good health. The source material was peripheral blood, sampled on day 0 of AZD1222 vaccination. This sequence joins TRBV9 and TRBJ1-2; D is uncertain. In DNA, the CDR3 is TGTGCCAGCAGCGTAAACGATGGCTACACCTTC. Encoded protein: CASSVNDGYTF.